These 20 T cell receptor beta chains originate from one sample sequenced in a study of shared clonotypes between healthy human individuals (dated by TCRdb to the early 2020s). The library relied on the immunoSEQ multiplex PCR assay. TCRdb provides this immuneACCESS table in a form limited to in-frame rearrangements. Some clones are lacking; in checked studies, under half of them reflect an unresolved V gene, and why the rest are absent is not known. Within this sample are some 2,100,000 clones, with around 95% of them counted one time only. In total, the top ten clones hold 0.1% to 0.15% of the sample. Sequences were obtained from naive CD4+ T cells sorted from blood. The cell subset or site label on this specimen signifies: CD45RA+ positively selected. These receptors were collected from a man between 18 and 35 years old in good health.

The chain has TRBV15 and TRBJ2-3; D may be TRBD2 (7 bases). V gave up 5 bases and J gave up 3 bases, with 9 bases separating them. CDR3 length equals 13 residues. Germline assignment: CDR1 LNHNV and CDR2 YYDKDF (reference sequence). The CDR3 DNA is TGTGCCACCAGCGGGGGGGCAACAGATACGCAGTATTTT. Amino acids: CATSGGATDTQYF.

This clone has a handful of counts. This sample also contains other DNA sequences that code for the same CDR3. The chain couples TRBV30 to TRBJ1-1; possibly TRBD1 for D (6 bases). This CDR3 is built from 14 residues. Trimming stripped 0 bases from V and 5 bases from J, with 13 bases between. Germline values: CDR1 GTSNPN, CDR2 SVGIG (reference sequence). CDR3 protein: CAWSVGTGRTEAFF. CDR3 sequence (DNA): TGTGCCTGGAGTGTGGGTACAGGGCGGACTGAAGCTTTCTTT.

J is TRBJ1-5 and V is TRBV19, with 8 bases that match TRBD1. CDR3 length: 15 amino acids. Unmatched junction bases numbered 7, after V lost 8 bases and J lost 1 base. Germline CDR1 is LNHDA and CDR2 is SQIVND (reference sequence). The CDR3 nucleotides read TGTGCCAGTGGGCAGGGGGCGCGGAGCAATCAGCCCCAGCATTTT. It encodes CASGQGARSNQPQHF.

The chain has TRBV6-6 and TRBJ1-1; D not resolved. CDR1 is MNHNY, CDR2 SVGAGI, per germline (reference sequence). V was shortened by 2 bases and J by 7 bases, with 8 bases between the two germline ends. This CDR3 comprises 12 residues. Here the CDR3 DNA reads TGTGCCAGCAGTTACGCTGGTAGTGAAGCTTTCTTT. This encodes CASSYAGSEAFF.

V and J are TRBV18 and TRBJ1-4; 8 nucleotides line up with TRBD1. V shed 3 bases, J shed 3 bases, and the junction held 3 bases outside the gene matches. The CDR3 is 15 residues long. From germline, CDR1 is KGHSH and CDR2 LQKENI. CDR3 nucleotide sequence: TGTGCCAGCTCACCCACCAGGGGGCCTAATGAAAAACTGTTTTTT. Translation gives CASSPTRGPNEKLFF.

The table lists this clone with a count of one. Other DNA sequences in the same sample also yield this CDR3. The V call is TRBV6-1, the J call TRBJ1-6; D perhaps matches TRBD1 (6 bases). CDR1 and CDR2 from the germline V gene are MNHNS and SASEGT. The V end lost 3 bases, the J end lost 4 bases, and 7 bases lay between the germline ends. The CDR3 has 14 amino acids. The CDR3 DNA follows: TGTGCCAGCAGTGAGACAGGTTATAATTCACCCCTCCACTTT. Its translation: CASSETGYNSPLHF.

This rearrangement joins TRBV10-3 to TRBJ2-5; D is possibly TRBD1 or TRBD2 (5 bases each). The CDR3 sequence is 16 residues long. The germline V and J ends were trimmed by 4 bases and 0 bases, with 15 bases remaining between them. Germline V gives CDR1 ENHRY, CDR2 SYGVKD. This CDR3 reads CAISGSRGADQETQYF. The CDR3 bases are TGTGCCATCAGTGGGAGCCGAGGGGCGGACCAAGAGACCCAGTACTTC.

The CDR3 bases are TGCGCCAGCAGCCTGACTAGCGGGAGAAACAATGAGCAGTTCTTC. Translation gives CASSLTSGRNNEQFF. This chain uses TRBV5-1 with TRBJ2-1; 12 bases are a match to TRBD2. This CDR3 has 15 residues. With V trimmed by 4 bases and J by 5 bases, 4 bases remained unmatched. Germline V lookup: CDR1 SGHRS, CDR2 YFSETQ.

The chain couples TRBV2 to TRBJ2-1, with D hard to call. Germline V lookup: CDR1 SNHLY, CDR2 FYNNEI. The CDR3 totals 11 residues. V lost 7 bases, J lost 2 bases, and 3 bases lay in between. This CDR3 reads CASNTYNEQFF. CDR3 nucleotides: TGTGCCAGCAATACCTACAATGAGCAGTTCTTC.

The gene calls are TRBV10-2 and TRBJ2-7; a weak D match, TRBD2 (6 bases). This CDR3 is 14 amino acids long. V was trimmed by 7 bases and J by 6 bases, leaving 19 bases between them. Per germline, CDR1 WSHSY and CDR2 SAAADI. The CDR3 protein is CASTRGGSNLEQYF. The CDR3 bases are TGCGCCAGCACCCGAGGAGGGAGTAATCTCGAGCAGTACTTC.

The table lists this clone with a count of one. The J gene is TRBJ2-7, the V gene TRBV12-5; 8 bases match TRBD1. Germline CDR1 is LGHNT and CDR2 is FRNRAP. J gave up 0 bases and V 7 bases, and 5 bases lay outside the gene matches. This CDR3 has 14 residues. In DNA, the CDR3 is TGTGCTAGTGTCTTGGACAGGGCCTCCTACGAGCAGTACTTC. Translating it yields CASVLDRASYEQYF.

The CDR3 sequence is CASSPARESQPQHF. The CDR3 DNA reads TGTGCCAGCAGCCCAGCGAGGGAAAGCCAGCCCCAGCATTTT. The V gene is TRBV7-2, the J gene TRBJ1-5; D is undetermined. This CDR3 region has 14 residues. Germline values: CDR1 SGHTA, CDR2 FQGNSA. V was clipped by 5 bases and J by 7 bases, with 15 bases between them.

Concerning this clone itself: Germline is not matched at one junction end, which may reflect a read error. This chain joins TRBV5-1 and TRBJ2-1, with TRBD2 identical over 8 bases. The germline V gene has CDR1 SGHRS and CDR2 YFSETQ. There are 13 residues in the CDR3. This chain's CDR3 is CASSFGSGNGQFF. For the CDR3, the DNA is TGCGCCAGCAGCTTTGGTAGCGGGAATGGGCAGTTCTTC.

V usage is TRBV5-4 and J usage is TRBJ2-2; 7 nucleotides line up with TRBD2. In germline, CDR1 is SGHNT, CDR2 YYREEE (reference sequence). The CDR3 extends over 16 amino acids. V lost 0 bases to trimming and J lost 3 bases; unmatched junction nucleotides: 5. This CDR3 reads CASSLEGSGYTGELFF. CDR3 sequence (DNA): TGTGCCAGCAGCTTGGAGGGTAGCGGGTACACCGGGGAGCTGTTTTTT.

The V gene is TRBV6-6, the J gene TRBJ2-7; 8 nucleotides match TRBD2. Germline V gene lookup returns CDR1 MNHNY and CDR2 SVGAGI (reference sequence). V shed 2 bases and J 3 bases; nucleotides not matched to a gene: 6. The CDR3 is 15 residues long. The CDR3, as DNA: TGTGCCAGCAGTTACGAGCGGGGGTCCAACTACGAGCAGTACTTC. This encodes CASSYERGSNYEQYF.

The genes are TRBV6-6 and TRBJ2-7; no clear D gene. V was pared by 6 bases and J by 2 bases, with 11 bases between. The CDR3 length is 13 residues. Germline CDR1 reads MNHNY; CDR2 reads SVGAGI (reference sequence). This CDR3 is CASSEVPPYEQYF. CDR3 bases: TGTGCCAGCAGCGAGGTGCCACCCTACGAGCAGTACTTC.

The V gene is TRBV19, the J gene TRBJ2-1; TRBD2 matches at 13 bases. Unmatched junction bases numbered 11, after V lost 9 bases and J lost 9 bases. CDR3 length equals 15 residues. The V gene's germline CDR1 is LNHDA and CDR2 SQIVND (reference sequence). The CDR3 region is CASNRLAGGPGEQFF. Written as DNA, the CDR3 is TGTGCCAGCAACCGACTAGCGGGAGGCCCGGGTGAGCAGTTCTTC.

V usage is TRBV6-5 and J usage is TRBJ1-4, with TRBD1 matching over 8 bases. Germline loops: CDR1 MNHEY, CDR2 SVGAGI. This CDR3 is 15 amino acids long. V was clipped by 6 bases and J by 3 bases; unmatched bases: 6. For the CDR3, the DNA is TGTGCCAGCAGCCCCTCGGACAGGGCTAATGAAAAACTGTTTTTT. This sequence encodes CASSPSDRANEKLFF.

Remarks on this clone: Additional DNA sequences in this sample encode the identical CDR3. The chain employs TRBV9 and TRBJ2-5; 9 bases are a match to TRBD2. The CDR3 has 15 amino acids. The ends lost 1 base at V and 5 bases at J; junction bases unmatched: 6. Germline V lookup: CDR1 SGDLS, CDR2 YYNGEE. CDR3 protein: CASSVLAGGQETQYF. The CDR3 DNA reads as TGTGCCAGCAGCGTACTGGCGGGGGGGCAGGAGACCCAGTACTTC. Using reference TRBV9 and TRBJ2-5 for the parts outside the CDR3, the full variable domain is DSGVTQTPKHLITATGQRVTLRCSPRSGDLSVYWYQQSLDQGLQFLIQYYNGEERAKGNILERFSAQQFPDLHSELNLSSLELGDSALYFCASSVLAGGQETQYFGPGTRLLVL.

The V gene is TRBV2, the J gene TRBJ2-2, with TRBD1 matching 8 bases. V gave up 7 bases and J gave up 5 bases; unmatched junction bases: 6. This CDR3 is 14 amino acids long. Germline V gives CDR1 SNHLY, CDR2 FYNNEI. For the CDR3, the DNA is TGTGCCAGCACGGCAGGGGGCAGGACCGGGGAGCTGTTTTTT. Amino acids: CASTAGGRTGELFF. The variable domain in full, completed from reference TRBV2 and TRBJ2-2, reads EPEVTQTPSHQVTQMGQEVILRCVPISNHLYFYWYRQILGQKVEFLVSFYNNEISEKSEIFDDQFSVERPDGSNFTLKIRSTKLEDSAMYFCASTAGGRTGELFFGEGSRLTVL.